Detailed here is one T cell receptor beta chain. There is no known antigen for this receptor. No base qualities exist here, and no much larger clone lies one base off it. The sample is drawn from a study of blood T cell repertoires in COVID-19 (dated by TCRdb to the early 2020s). Background for the entire study: The collaborator samples originated in the United States, Italy and Spain and spanned the acute and convalescent phases of COVID-19. Where available, HLA class I and class II types were taken from metadata supplied by the sample provider and were not determined by assay-based typing. Nearly every sample came with metadata listing a de-identified subject ID, COVID-19 status, age in years and sex. Samples came from the ongoing ImmuneRACE study (first 160 participants) plus 1,254 subjects from 6 global collaborators. The dataset comprised deeply sampled blood TCRbeta repertoires from subjects exposed to, actively infected with, or recovered from COVID-19. The material from the prospective study consisted of cDNA or gDNA derived from T cells, B-cell-depleted T cells, or PBMCs. The repertoires were released in a freely available public database meant as a resource for research on the immune response to SARS-CoV-2.

TCRbeta CDR3 regions were amplified from genomic DNA using the immunoSEQ Assay, a bias-controlled multiplex PCR. The published analysis was carried out like this. The number of nucleated cells in each sample was estimated from the amplification of reference gene primers within the assay. To quantify the absolute abundance of each unique TCRbeta CDR3 rearrangement, sequence reads were collapsed and filtered. For each sample, productive Simpson clonality was calculated as the square root of Simpson's diversity index over productive rearrangements. Here the immuneACCESS table is served through TCRdb, limited to in-frame sequences with V and J called. Missing clones are a known gap in these copies; in checked studies unresolved V genes cover under half, and the rest lacks a known reason. V, J and clone size reflect that table, while D and trimming were determined from the DNA. The sample table shows approximately 72,000 clones, and around 90% are seen once. The ten largest clones capture approximately 29% of the sample.

The collaborating institutions used their own protocols to collect whole blood in K2EDTA tubes. For TCRbeta analysis, collaborators shipped samples in one of three forms: frozen whole blood, isolated PBMCs, or DNA extracted from either of those sample types. Broad study findings and their caveats: How much clinical and demographic metadata was included differed by source and by participant, and the metadata was provided uncurated.

As encoded in the germline V gene (reference sequence), CDR1 is LGHDT while CDR2 is YNNKEL. The V end loses 3 bases and the J end loses 8 bases, and a stretch of 13 bases separates them. The CDR3 has 13 amino acids, counting the end cysteine and phenylalanine. The sequence is cut down to CDR3 DNA, 39 bases in frame from base 1. The source of this sequence is a man in his fifties with acute or convalescent COVID-19. The V gene is TRBV3-1 (or the pseudogene TRBV3-2) and the J gene is TRBJ1-2, with a weak D call of TRBD1 (6 bases match). Sequenced: peripheral blood. The CDR3 region: CASSHRQVWGYTF. The DNA sequence follows: TGTGCCAGCAGCCATCGACAGGTGTGGGGCTACACCTTC.